A single sample gave rise to the 28 T cell receptor beta chains below, sequenced in a study of T-cell memory formation after mild COVID-19. Using its own MiXCR run on the 5' RACE reads, TCRdb lists one record per CDR3 protein. The data contain about 84,000 distinct CDR3 sequences, around 13% of them singletons. The sample was PBMCs or a T cell subset sorted from them (not recorded which). The source is an adult woman who had mild COVID-19 (a few samples of this study predate the infection). Cell type and time point are not known.

The rearrangement joins TRBV28 to TRBJ2-5; 12 bases line up with TRBD2. The CDR3 consists of 15 residues. The germline gives CDR1 MDHEN, CDR2 SYDVKM. The trim removed 3 bases at V and 2 bases at J, leaving 1 base unmatched. CDR3 coding DNA: TGTGCCAGCAGTTTTCTAGCGGGGGGGCAAGAGACCCAGTACTTC. Translation: CASSFLAGGQETQYF.

The V call is TRBV12-3 or TRBV12-4, the J call TRBJ2-7; D not resolved. The ends were cut back, 5 bases at V and 0 bases at J, with 8 bases in the middle. The CDR3 contains 13 residues. CDR3 protein: CASSLTNSYEQYF. CDR3 DNA sequence: TGTGCCAGCAGTCTAACAAACTCCTACGAGCAGTACTTC.

This clonotype was observed a handful of times. The CDR3 spells CASRQAGGFNIQYF. The CDR3 nucleotides are TGTGCCAGCAGGCAGGCGGGGGGGTTCAACATTCAGTACTTC. The chain joins TRBV2 to TRBJ2-4; 9 nucleotides align to TRBD2. The CDR3 contains 14 residues. The germline V gene encodes CDR1 SNHLY and CDR2 FYNNEI. V lost 6 bases, J lost 7 bases, and 7 bases stayed unmatched.

The rearrangement uses TRBV7-9 and TRBJ2-7; 9 nucleotides match TRBD2. The germline CDR1 and CDR2 sequences are SEHNR and FQNEAQ (reference sequence). V lost 4 bases, J lost 4 bases, and 14 bases stayed unmatched. This CDR3 comprises 17 residues. CDR3 bases: TGTGCCAGCAGCTCCAGTGGCCTCGCGGGGGGGCTGTACGAGCAGTACTTC. Amino acids: CASSSSGLAGGLYEQYF.

This chain connects TRBV19 to TRBJ2-1; weak D call: TRBD2 (5 bases). CDR3 length: 13 residues. CDR1 LNHDA and CDR2 SQIVND come from the germline V gene (reference sequence). Between the trimmed V and J ends, which lost 2 bases and 7 bases, there was a span of 9 bases. The CDR3 sequence: CASSILARNEQFF. DNA of the CDR3: TGTGCCAGTAGTATATTAGCGCGGAATGAGCAGTTCTTC.

This chain joins TRBV20-1 and TRBJ2-5; unclear D gene. The germline V gene has CDR1 DFQATT and CDR2 SNEGSKA (reference sequence). Trimming removed 0 bases at V and 1 base at J, with 12 bases between. This CDR3 contains 15 residues. The CDR3 nucleotides read TGCAGTGCTAGAGAGGATCGACTGATCCAAGAGACCCAGTACTTC. It specifies CSAREDRLIQETQYF.

This chain connects TRBV24-1 to TRBJ1-2; 10 bases match TRBD1. Germline values: CDR1 KGHDR, CDR2 SFDVKD. Unmatched junction bases numbered 7, after V lost 2 bases and J lost 8 bases. The CDR3 is 15 amino acids. For the CDR3, the DNA is TGTGCCACCAGTGATTCTCCCGGGACAGGGGAGGGCTACACCTTC. It codes for CATSDSPGTGEGYTF.

This clonotype was observed a few times. The chain recombines TRBV7-8 with TRBJ1-5; the D is unclear. Germline V gene lookup returns CDR1 SGHVS and CDR2 FQNEAQ. Deletions cut 2 bases from V and 6 bases from J, with 17 bases between. The CDR3 runs 16 residues. The CDR3 bases are TGTGCCAGCAGCTTAAGAGTCTCTGGCGGGAGTCAGCCCCAGCATTTT. Residues: CASSLRVSGGSQPQHF.

In this sample, this clonotype turned up many times. The V and J genes are TRBV10-3 and TRBJ2-1; D ambiguous. The germline CDR1 and CDR2 sequences are ENHRY and SYGVKD. This CDR3 is 13 amino acids long. V was trimmed by 4 bases and J by 10 bases, leaving 14 bases between them. The CDR3 is CAISGGTLPEQFF. In DNA, the CDR3 is TGTGCCATCAGTGGAGGAACTCTTCCCGAGCAGTTCTTC.

The table lists this clonotype with a few counts. The V and J genes are TRBV7-2 and TRBJ2-7, with D perhaps matching TRBD1 (5 bases). This CDR3 is 14 amino acids long. V was pared by 2 bases and J by 2 bases, with 10 bases between. Germline V gives CDR1 SGHTA, CDR2 FQGNSA. This CDR3 reads CASSLSTVTYEQYF. The CDR3 nucleotides read TGTGCCAGCAGCTTATCGACAGTCACCTACGAGCAGTACTTC.

The rearrangement joins TRBV7-9 to TRBJ2-5, with D uncertain. V was clipped by 8 bases and J by 1 base, with 20 bases between them. The CDR3 spans 16 residues. From germline, CDR1 is SEHNR and CDR2 FQNEAQ (reference sequence). The CDR3 protein is CASDPRGERAQETQYF. DNA for the CDR3: TGTGCCAGCGACCCCCGCGGAGAAAGAGCCCAAGAGACCCAGTACTTC.

The rearrangement uses TRBV6-6 and TRBJ1-1; D uncertain. CDR1 and CDR2 from the germline V gene are MNHNY and SVGAGI (reference sequence). The CDR3 contains 14 residues. V lost 8 bases, J lost 0 bases, and 13 bases lay in between. CDR3 sequence reads: CASGPGLLNTEAFF. The CDR3 region has the DNA TGTGCCAGCGGACCCGGACTCTTGAACACTGAAGCTTTCTTT.

The J gene is TRBJ2-1, the V gene TRBV30; 9 positions match TRBD2. The germline V gene has CDR1 GTSNPN and CDR2 SVGIG (reference sequence). V was pared by 1 base and J by 6 bases, with 10 bases of the junction left unmatched. The CDR3 has 16 residues. CDR3 loop: CAWSAYSGRLVNEQFF. CDR3 nucleotide sequence: TGTGCCTGGAGTGCCTATAGCGGGAGACTCGTCAATGAGCAGTTCTTC.

This chain uses TRBV5-1 with TRBJ2-7; D could derive from TRBD1 or TRBD2 (5 bases each). CDR3 length: 13 amino acids. V lost 0 bases to trimming and J lost 6 bases, with 10 bases between them. CDR1 and CDR2 from the germline V gene are SGHRS and YFSETQ. The CDR3 DNA reads as TGCGCCAGCAGCTTGGTGGGGGAGACCGAGCAGTACTTC. Its translation is CASSLVGETEQYF.

The chain uses TRBV4-1 and TRBJ2-1, with unresolved D. CDR3 length: 13 amino acids. Germline loops: CDR1 MGHRA, CDR2 YSYEKL. Trimming stripped 0 bases from V and 6 bases from J, with 6 bases between. In nucleotides, the CDR3 is TGCGCCAGCAGCCAAGATCCCCTCAATGAGCAGTTCTTC. Its translation: CASSQDPLNEQFF.

The chain combines TRBV21-1 with TRBJ2-1; the table assigns TRBD2, which was not confirmed against the DNA. TRBV21-1 is shown as a pseudogene. This CDR3 has 11 residues. CDR3 in DNA: TGTGCCAGCAGCAAAGAGGGGACCTCGTTCTTC. Protein sequence: CASSKEGTSFF.

This chain connects TRBV12-3 or TRBV12-4 to TRBJ2-1, with 11 bases fitting TRBD2. V gave up 6 bases and J gave up 4 bases; unmatched junction bases: 11. The CDR3 sequence is 17 residues long. The CDR3 loop reads CASSISGGADAYNEQFF. In DNA, the CDR3 is TGTGCCAGCAGCATTAGCGGGGGGGCTGACGCGTACAATGAGCAGTTCTTC.

This rearrangement joins TRBV7-9 to TRBJ2-5, with D uncertain. Trimming removed 4 bases at V and 1 base at J, with 13 bases between. Germline V gives CDR1 SEHNR, CDR2 FQNEAQ (reference sequence). This CDR3 contains 15 residues. CDR3 coding DNA: TGTGCCAGCAGCTCCGGACGGAGAGGCCAAGAGACCCAGTACTTC. Amino acid sequence: CASSSGRRGQETQYF.

V is TRBV9 and J is TRBJ2-1, with 14 bases that match TRBD2. V shed 2 bases and J 5 bases; nucleotides not matched to a gene: 0. Germline CDR1 reads SGDLS; CDR2 reads YYNGEE. This CDR3 contains 15 residues. DNA for the CDR3: TGTGCCAGCAGCGTGGGACTAGCGGGGGACAATGAGCAGTTCTTC. This gives the protein CASSVGLAGDNEQFF.

V usage is TRBV5-5 and J usage is TRBJ1-5; D may be TRBD1 (5 bases). V gave up 4 bases and J gave up 4 bases, with 15 bases separating them. The CDR3 is 15 amino acids. Germline V gene data show CDR1 as SGHKS and CDR2 as YYEKEE (reference sequence). Written as DNA, the CDR3 is TGTGCCAGCAGCCCCGGGGACCGAGGGAATCAGCCCCAGCATTTT. This translates into CASSPGDRGNQPQHF.

This chain joins TRBV12-3 or TRBV12-4 and TRBJ2-1, with 8 bases matching TRBD2. The CDR3 contains 14 residues. V gave up 6 bases and J gave up 3 bases; unmatched junction bases: 4. This CDR3 reads CASSRGTSYNEQFF. CDR3 DNA: TGTGCCAGCAGCCGCGGGACTAGCTACAATGAGCAGTTCTTC.

The sample holds a few counts of this clonotype. The CDR3, as DNA: TGCAGTGCCAGAAGACTAGCGGGGGTTAACAATGAGCAGTTCTTC. Translating gives CSARRLAGVNNEQFF. The rearrangement joins TRBV20-1 to TRBJ2-1, with 12 bases matching TRBD2. Trimming at V came to 6 bases and at J to 5 bases, leaving 8 bases not matched to a gene. The germline V gene has CDR1 DFQATT and CDR2 SNEGSKA (reference sequence). This CDR3 comprises 15 residues.

This clonotype showed up just a few times. The rearrangement links TRBV7-8 to TRBJ2-3; 9 nucleotides agree with TRBD2. The CDR3 is made up of 17 amino acids. V gave up 5 bases and J gave up 5 bases; unmatched junction bases: 14. Per the germline V gene, CDR1 is SGHVS and CDR2 is FQNEAQ. The CDR3 sequence is CASSPMSAGGPGDTQYF. DNA for the CDR3: TGTGCCAGCAGCCCAATGTCGGCGGGAGGGCCCGGAGATACGCAGTATTTT.

This clonotype was counted a few times. This chain joins TRBV7-6 and TRBJ2-3; 10 nucleotides line up with TRBD2. CDR3 length equals 17 residues. The junction had 4 bases not matched to a gene; V was cut back by 1 base and J by 0 bases. The V gene's germline CDR1 is SGHVS and CDR2 FNYEAQ. The CDR3 DNA is TGTGCCAGCAGCTTAGGGTGGACTAGCGGTAGCACAGATACGCAGTATTTT. As protein: CASSLGWTSGSTDTQYF. Based on the CDR3 plus reference TRBV7-6 and TRBJ2-3, the full variable domain is GAGVSQSPRYKVTKRGQDVALRCDPISGHVSLYWYRQALGQGPEFLTYFNYEAQQDKSGLPNDRFSAERPEGSISTLTIQRTEQRDSAMYRCASSLGWTSGSTDTQYFGPGTRLTVL.

The V call is TRBV3-1, the J call TRBJ1-6; perhaps TRBD1 as D (6 bases). Germline V gives CDR1 LGHDT, CDR2 YNNKEL (reference sequence). V lost 7 bases and J lost 7, with 14 bases in between. CDR3 size: 14 residues. Here the CDR3 reads CASTLRQANSPLHF. The CDR3 DNA reads TGTGCCAGCACCTTAAGACAGGCGAATTCACCCCTCCACTTT.

This clonotype was detected a few times. V usage is TRBV5-6 and J usage is TRBJ2-7; TRBD1 matches 8 bases. The CDR3 spans 15 residues. Germline V CDR1 and CDR2: SGHDT, YYEEEE. V lost 6 bases and J lost 3; bases outside the gene matches: 11. CDR3 loop: CASNPGQGRHYEQYF. DNA for the CDR3: TGTGCCAGCAACCCCGGACAGGGCCGTCACTACGAGCAGTACTTC. Based on the CDR3 plus reference TRBV5-6 and TRBJ2-7, the full variable domain is DAGVTQSPTHLIKTRGQQVTLRCSPKSGHDTVSWYQQALGQGPQFIFQYYEEEERQRGNFPDRFSGHQFPNYSSELNVNALLLGDSALYLCASNPGQGRHYEQYFGPGTRLTVT.

This clonotype showed up just a few times. In nucleotides, the CDR3 is TGTGCCAGCAGCCAAGATCGCCTAGCGGGGAGGGAGGAGACCCAGTACTTC. Residues: CASSQDRLAGREETQYF. This rearrangement joins TRBV3-1 to TRBJ2-5; 9 bases match TRBD2. The J segment lost 5 bases and the V segment lost 0 bases, leaving 10 bases of the junction unmatched. The CDR3 consists of 17 residues. Germline CDR1 and CDR2: LGHDT and YNNKEL (reference sequence).

The genes are TRBV10-3 and TRBJ2-7, with a possible D match to TRBD2 (6 bases). Germline CDR1 ENHRY, CDR2 SYGVKD. The CDR3 length is 13 residues. V shed 7 bases and J shed 3 bases, with 13 bases lying between them. CDR3 residues: CAIMEGEVYEQYF. In nucleotides, the CDR3 is TGTGCCATCATGGAGGGAGAAGTCTACGAGCAGTACTTC.